The 15 T cell receptor beta chains presented below share a single source sample, sequenced in a study of control samples from healthy donors and cancer patients (dated by TCRdb to the early 2020s). To prepare the library, the immunoSEQ multiplex PCR assay was applied. What TCRdb holds here is the immuneACCESS table cut down to in-frame rearrangements. Part of the clones is not present; checked against another copy, under half of the missing clones reflect an unresolved V gene, and the others are unexplained. In all, the sample holds approximately 94,000 clones, and approximately 91% of those were seen once. The leading ten clones occupy 0.92% of the sample. Source material: blood. These receptors were obtained from a woman aged 30 to 39 in good health.

The genes are TRBV9 and TRBJ1-1; D gene unclear. There are 14 residues in the CDR3. The germline V gene encodes CDR1 SGDLS and CDR2 YYNGEE. The V end was cut by 0 bases, the J end by 2 bases, with 8 bases between. This chain's CDR3 is CASSVDIVNTEAFF. CDR3 bases: TGTGCCAGCAGCGTAGATATAGTTAACACTGAAGCTTTCTTT. Variable domain in full (rest from reference TRBV9 and TRBJ1-1): DSGVTQTPKHLITATGQRVTLRCSPRSGDLSVYWYQQSLDQGLQFLIQYYNGEERAKGNILERFSAQQFPDLHSELNLSSLELGDSALYFCASSVDIVNTEAFFGQGTRLTVV.

The rearrangement links TRBV20-1 to TRBJ2-7; D unresolved. The CDR3 is made up of 11 amino acids. The V gene lost 4 bases and the J gene lost 3 bases, with 7 bases spanning the gap. The germline V gene has CDR1 DFQATT and CDR2 SNEGSKA (reference sequence). The CDR3 protein is CSAKPLYEQYF. CDR3 coding DNA: TGCAGTGCTAAGCCCCTCTACGAGCAGTACTTC.

The chain couples TRBV27 to TRBJ1-2, with D possibly matching TRBD1 (5 bases). The ends were cut back, 4 bases at V and 8 bases at J, with 11 bases in the middle. Per the germline V gene, CDR1 is MNHEY and CDR2 is SMNVEV (reference sequence). The CDR3 has 12 residues. The CDR3 bases are TGTGCCAGCAGTTCGGGGACGGGGGGCTACACCTTC. The encoded protein is CASSSGTGGYTF.

This clone showed up just a few times. V usage is TRBV5-1 and J usage is TRBJ1-4, with 10 bases identical to TRBD1. V gave up 4 bases and J gave up 8 bases; unmatched junction bases: 11. Germline CDR1 is SGHRS and CDR2 is YFSETQ. This CDR3 is built from 16 residues. CDR3 loop: CASSPPQGQGGEKLFF. The CDR3 DNA reads TGCGCCAGCAGCCCACCCCAAGGACAGGGGGGCGAAAAACTGTTTTTT.

This chain links TRBV12-3 or TRBV12-4 with TRBJ2-1, with 8 bases lining up with TRBD2. V dropped 10 bases and J dropped 10; count of bases not matched to a gene: 12. CDR3 length equals 13 residues. CDR3 region: CAISGLVGGEQFF. CDR3 sequence (DNA): TGTGCCATATCGGGACTAGTCGGCGGGGAGCAGTTCTTC.

This clone was seen a single time. The rearrangement uses TRBV15 and TRBJ1-5; tentatively, D is TRBD1 (5 bases). From germline, CDR1 is LNHNV and CDR2 YYDKDF (reference sequence). The V gene lost 0 bases and the J gene lost 6 bases, with 12 bases spanning the gap. This CDR3 has 15 amino acids. The CDR3: CATSRDVGTLQPQHF. The CDR3 DNA reads as TGTGCCACCAGCAGAGATGTAGGGACCCTTCAGCCCCAGCATTTT.

The chain links TRBV11-2 to TRBJ2-1; D not resolved. The CDR3 contains 15 residues. The germline V gene has CDR1 SGHAT and CDR2 FQNNGV. Trimming shortened V by 7 bases and J by 0 bases, and 13 bases separated the two germline ends. CDR3 in amino acids: CASTVARSSYNEQFF. In DNA, the CDR3 is TGTGCCAGCACCGTGGCCCGCAGCTCCTACAATGAGCAGTTCTTC.

The chain is built from TRBV7-9 and TRBJ2-5; the D gene is possibly TRBD1 (6 bases). Germline assignment: CDR1 SEHNR and CDR2 FQNEAQ (reference sequence). V was cut by 5 bases and J by 5 bases, with 15 bases left in between. CDR3 length: 14 residues. CDR3 nucleotide sequence: TGTGCCAGCAGCCCGACAGGTTCGGGGGAGACCCAGTACTTC. The encoded protein is CASSPTGSGETQYF.

The genes are TRBV29-1 and TRBJ2-7; the D call may be TRBD1 or TRBD2 (6 bases each). The CDR3 consists of 13 residues. CDR1 SQVTM and CDR2 ANQGSEA come from the germline V gene. Trimming left V 7 bases short and J 2 bases short, with 15 bases between. CDR3 nucleotides: TGCAGCGCCGGTTGGGGGGCCGCCTACGAGCAGTACTTC. Amino acid sequence: CSAGWGAAYEQYF.

This chain uses TRBV19 with TRBJ1-2, with D possibly matching TRBD1 (5 bases). V lost 5 bases to trimming and J lost 6 bases, with 13 bases between them. Germline V lookup: CDR1 LNHDA, CDR2 SQIVND (reference sequence). There are 13 residues in the CDR3. The CDR3: CASSQGLWDGYTF. CDR3 DNA: TGTGCCAGTAGTCAGGGACTCTGGGATGGCTACACCTTC.

As DNA, the CDR3 is TGTGCCAGCAGCTTAGGGACTAGCGGGGGGGCGAACACCGGGGAGCTGTTTTTT. Residues: CASSLGTSGGANTGELFF. J is TRBJ2-2 and V is TRBV13; the match to TRBD2 covers 14 bases. Germline-derived CDR1 and CDR2 are PRHDT and FYEKMQ (reference sequence). The CDR3 has 18 residues. The V and J ends lost 0 bases and 0 bases, in that order; junction bases with no gene match: 0.

The genes are TRBV4-1 and TRBJ1-5, with 9 nucleotides matching TRBD1. This CDR3 comprises 16 residues. V lost 3 bases to trimming and J lost 6 bases; unmatched junction nucleotides: 9. Germline V gene sequence: CDR1 MGHRA, CDR2 YSYEKL. The CDR3 loop reads CASSQMGQGEIQPQHF. The CDR3 bases are TGCGCCAGCAGCCAGATGGGACAGGGTGAGATTCAGCCCCAGCATTTT.

V usage is TRBV5-1 and J usage is TRBJ1-5, with D uncertain. The length of the CDR3 is 13 residues. Trimming removed 0 bases at V and 4 bases at J, with 5 bases between. Germline V gene data show CDR1 as SGHRS and CDR2 as YFSETQ. CDR3 bases: TGCGCCAGCAGCTTGGGGGTAAATCAGCCCCAGCATTTT. Translating it yields CASSLGVNQPQHF. The full variable domain, completed using reference TRBV5-1 and TRBJ1-5, is KAGVTQTPRYLIKTRGQQVTLSCSPISGHRSVSWYQQTPGQGLQFLFEYFSETQRNKGNFPGRFSGRQFSNSRSEMNVSTLELGDSALYLCASSLGVNQPQHFGDGTRLSIL.

The chain has TRBV2 and TRBJ1-4; 8 bases map to TRBD1. The CDR3 consists of 14 residues. Germline lookup yields CDR1 SNHLY and CDR2 FYNNEI. After removal of 11 bases from V and 4 bases from J, the junction contained 9 bases not matched to a gene. CDR3 in DNA: TGTGCCGGATCGTTACAGGGGGTTAATGAAAAACTGTTTTTT. Protein product: CAGSLQGVNEKLFF.

V and J are TRBV6-5 and TRBJ1-1, with D perhaps TRBD1 (5 bases). V was pared by 5 bases and J by 11 bases, with 18 bases between. Germline CDR1 and CDR2: MNHEY and SVGAGI. The CDR3 length is 13 residues. CDR3 DNA sequence: TGTGCCAGCAGTAACCGGGGGAATGGTGTGGCTTTCTTT. Its protein is CASSNRGNGVAFF.